This is a list of T cell receptor beta chains from one sample in a study of tumor-infiltrating lymphocytes in primary liver carcinoma. From the multiplex PCR reads, TCRdb called clonotypes with MiXCR, one entry per CDR3 protein. The table lists about 310,000 distinct CDR3 sequences, 45% to 70% of them singletons. Sequenced input: peripheral blood. The receptor set was obtained from a woman under 40 with primary liver carcinoma and hepatitis B virus infection. Both conserved end residues are part of each CDR3. The D gene is left open where the match is weak. Part of the rows lack a size; the others show once, few, many or a class for expanded clones.

few	TRBV12-5	TRBJ1-3	NA	13	CASGLVRENTIYF	TGTGCTAGTGGTTTGGTGCGTGAAAACACCATATATTTT
many	TRBV6-2/TRBV6-3	TRBJ2-7	NA	15	CASRSILLGLWEQYF	TGTGCCAGCAGATCCATCCTACTAGGGTTGTGGGAGCAGTACTTC
NA	TRBV28	TRBJ1-1	NA	12	CASSLGMGPAFF	TGTGCCAGCAGTTTAGGTATGGGCCCGGCTTTCTTT
few	TRBV5-1	TRBJ2-1	TRBD2	16	CASSLMPAGSNNEQFF	TGCGCCAGCAGCTTGATGCCAGCGGGGTCAAACAATGAGCAGTTCTTC
many	TRBV6-6	TRBJ2-1	NA	12	CASGGAYNEQFF	TGTGCCAGCGGCGGGGCCTACAATGAGCAGTTCTTC
NA	TRBV6-2/TRBV6-3	TRBJ1-5	TRBD1	14	CASSRQGAYQHQHF	TGTGCCAGCAGTCGACAGGGGGCCTATCAGCACCAGCACTTT
NA	TRBV7-9	TRBJ1-2	NA	14	CASSLVGGDYGYTF	TGTGCCAGCAGCTTAGTGGGAGGAGACTATGGCTACACCTTC
once	TRBV4-1	TRBJ2-5	TRBD1	17	CASSRVWTGLYQETQYF	TGCGCCAGCAGCCGAGTATGGACAGGATTGTACCAAGAGACCCAGTACTTC
NA	TRBV28	TRBJ2-3	NA	16	CASSQQIYSSTDMQYF	TGTGCCAGCAGCCAACAGATCTACTCTAGCACAGATATGCAGTATTTT
NA	TRBV11-2	TRBJ1-1	TRBD1	14	CASSHTGAYSEAFF	TGCGCCAGCAGCCACACAGGGGCTTACTCTGAAGCTTTCTTT
NA	TRBV5-6	TRBJ1-1	NA	15	CASSLGNGGDTEAFF	TGTGCCAGCAGCTTGGGAAATGGGGGGGACACTGAAGCTTTCTTT
NA	TRBV11-2	TRBJ2-5	TRBD2	16	CASSQVLAGGSETQYF	TGTGCCAGCAGTCAAGTCCTAGCGGGAGGGTCAGAGACCCAGTACTTC
NA	TRBV5-1	TRBJ1-5	NA	14	CDSSLSGDDQPQHF	TGCGACAGCAGCTTGTCAGGGGATGATCAGCCCCAGCATTTT
once	TRBV6-2/TRBV6-3	TRBJ2-7	NA	14	CASSHYDGPYEQYF	TGTGCCAGCAGCCACTATGACGGGCCCTACGAGCAGTACTTC
NA	TRBV6-2/TRBV6-3	TRBJ1-5	NA	16	CTSSYSANRGDQPQHF	TGTACCAGCAGTTATTCGGCTAACCGAGGCGATCAGCCCCAGCATTTT
NA	TRBV11-2	TRBJ2-3	NA	14	CASSWPVGGDTQYF	TGTGCCAGCTCCTGGCCGGTGGGGGGAGATACGCAGTATTTT
NA	TRBV25-1	TRBJ1-2	NA	13	CASSVGSNYGYTF	TGTGCCAGCAGTGTGGGCAGTAACTATGGCTACACCTTC
NA	TRBV4-1	TRBJ2-7	NA	16	CASSQATGRDHYEQYF	TGCGCCAGCAGCCAAGCCACAGGGAGGGACCATTACGAGCAGTACTTC
NA	TRBV7-8	TRBJ2-3	NA	16	CASSLYARKITDTQYF	TGTGCCAGCAGCTTGTATGCGAGAAAGATCACAGATACGCAGTATTTT
few	TRBV7-8	TRBJ2-1	TRBD2	15	CASRATSGSANEQFF	TGTGCCAGCAGGGCGACTAGCGGGAGTGCGAATGAGCAGTTCTTC
NA	TRBV6-2/TRBV6-3	TRBJ2-5	NA	15	CASSYSGGAGETQYF	TGTGCCAGCAGTTACTCGGGTGGGGCCGGAGAGACCCAGTACTTC
NA	TRBV4-1	TRBJ2-3	NA	16	CASSQEWVGSTDTHYF	TGCGCCAGCAGCCAAGAGTGGGTTGGTTCCACAGATACGCACTATTTT
NA	TRBV2	TRBJ2-1	TRBD2	15	CASREPSGSWVEQFF	TGTGCCAGCAGGGAACCTAGCGGGAGTTGGGTTGAGCAGTTCTTC
NA	TRBV19	TRBJ2-3	NA	14	CASSILGSEDTQYF	TGTGCCAGTAGTATACTTGGGAGTGAAGATACGCAGTATTTT
NA	TRBV7-8	TRBJ2-7	NA	14	CASSLPGEGYEQYF	TGTGCCAGCAGCTTACCGGGAGAGGGCTACGAGCAGTACTTC
NA	TRBV6-1	TRBJ2-1	TRBD2	15	CASSESGRSMDEQFF	TGTGCCAGCAGTGAGAGCGGGAGAAGCATGGATGAGCAGTTCTTC
NA	TRBV29-1	TRBJ1-2	TRBD1	11	CSVLTGQGYTF	TGCAGCGTTTTGACAGGGCAGGGCTACACCTTC
NA	TRBV7-8	TRBJ2-2	TRBD2	15	CASIGLALNTGELFF	TGTGCCAGCATCGGACTAGCGCTCAACACCGGGGAGCTGTTTTTT
many	TRBV4-1	TRBJ1-2	NA	14	CASSQEASNYGYTF	TGCGCCAGCAGCCAAGAGGCCAGCAACTATGGCTACACCTTC
NA	TRBV4-1	TRBJ1-6	NA	15	CASSPPELYNSPLHF	TGCGCCAGCAGCCCACCAGAACTTTATAATTCACCCCTCCACTTT
NA	TRBV12-3/TRBV12-4	TRBJ2-1	TRBD1	15	CASSQLTGTVPEQFF	TGTGCCAGCAGTCAACTCACCGGGACAGTCCCCGAGCAGTTCTTC
NA	TRBV11-2	TRBJ1-6	NA	16	CASSSTDSGAGSPLHF	TGTGCCAGCAGTTCTACAGACTCTGGGGCGGGGTCACCCCTCCACTTT
NA	TRBV11-2	TRBJ2-1	NA	14	CASTLASRPLERFF	TGTGCCAGCACCTTAGCGAGCAGGCCCCTCGAGCGGTTCTTC
many	TRBV29-1	TRBJ2-1	NA	13	CSVEGRGINEQFF	TGCAGCGTTGAAGGCAGGGGCATCAATGAGCAGTTCTTC
many	TRBV12-3/TRBV12-4	TRBJ2-1	TRBD1	16	CASTWGTGQGAVEQFF	TGTGCCAGCACTTGGGGTACGGGACAGGGGGCCGTTGAGCAGTTCTTC
NA	TRBV5-4	TRBJ2-4	NA	14	CARTWSRQENIKYF	TGTGCCCGAACCTGGTCCAGACAGGAAAACATTAAGTACTTC
NA	TRBV29-1	TRBJ1-2	NA	12	CSVPGRPYGYTF	TGCAGCGTCCCAGGCAGGCCATATGGCTACACCTTC
NA	TRBV7-8	TRBJ2-3	NA	16	CASSLSSLVVADTQYF	TGTGCCAGCAGCTTATCTTCACTAGTAGTGGCAGATACGCAGTATTTT
NA	TRBV6-5	TRBJ2-4	NA	13	CASGGSAKNIQYF	TGTGCCAGCGGGGGGTCGGCCAAAAACATTCAGTACTTC
NA	TRBV12-3/TRBV12-4	TRBJ1-5	NA	15	CTSSSGSAGNQPQHF	TGTACCAGCAGTTCGGGGTCGGCAGGGAATCAGCCCCAGCATTTT
NA	TRBV4-2	TRBJ2-1	NA	16	CASSHESSGNYNEQFF	TGTGCCAGCAGCCACGAGAGCAGCGGTAACTACAATGAGCAGTTCTTC
NA	TRBV4-1	TRBJ1-1	NA	16	CASSRPLRDGNAEAFF	TGCGCCAGCAGCCGCCCCTTAAGGGACGGGAACGCTGAAGCTTTCTTT
few	TRBV21-1	TRBJ2-7	NA	14	CTGRAEPASYEQYF	TGTACCGGAAGAGCGGAGCCGGCTTCCTACGAGCAGTACTTC
NA	TRBV6-2/TRBV6-3	TRBJ2-3	TRBD2	16	CASSYRWAGGTDTQYF	TGTGCCAGCAGTTACAGATGGGCGGGAGGGACAGATACGCAGTATTTT
many	TRBV12-3/TRBV12-4	TRBJ2-7	NA	12	CASSPNPGAQYF	TGTGCCAGCAGTCCCAACCCTGGGGCGCAGTACTTC
NA	TRBV4-1	TRBJ1-5	TRBD1	15	CASSQEDRAHQPQHF	TGCGCCAGCAGCCAAGAGGACAGGGCCCATCAGCCCCAGCATTTT
NA	TRBV2	TRBJ2-7	TRBD2	14	CASSSGLGIYEQYF	TGTGCCAGCAGTTCGGGACTAGGAATCTACGAGCAGTACTTC
NA	TRBV6-2/TRBV6-3	TRBJ2-7	NA	14	CASSLPSSSYEQYF	TGTGCCAGCAGTCTTCCTTCGAGCTCCTACGAGCAGTACTTC
NA	TRBV28	TRBJ2-3	TRBD1	16	CASSQDRDLFTDTQYF	TGTGCCAGCAGCCAGGACAGGGACCTATTCACAGATACGCAGTATTTT
NA	TRBV6-1	TRBJ2-7	TRBD2	14	CASMKVLAGYEHYF	TGTGCCAGCATGAAGGTCCTAGCGGGATACGAGCACTACTTC
NA	TRBV12-3/TRBV12-4	TRBJ2-5	NA	13	CASSVGHRETQCF	TGTGCCAGCAGTGTGGGCCACCGTGAGACCCAGTGCTTC
NA	TRBV6-6	TRBJ2-1	TRBD2	15	CASSYRSGRSNEQFF	TGTGCCAGCAGTTACAGGAGCGGGAGATCCAATGAGCAGTTCTTC
few	TRBV5-6	TRBJ2-5	NA	14	CASSLRWQQETQYF	TGTGCCAGCAGCTTGAGGTGGCAGCAAGAGACCCAGTACTTC
NA	TRBV25-1	TRBJ2-1	NA	13	CASSDPNGPEQFF	TGTGCCAGCAGTGACCCGAATGGACCTGAGCAGTTCTTC